This is a list of T cell receptor beta chains from one sample in a study of shared clonotypes between healthy human individuals. The method was immunoSEQ multiplex PCR; TCRdb's version includes in-frame clones alone and lacks a portion of them. The sample comprises 2 million or so clones, around 96% of which are singletons, and roughly 1% rests with the top ten. Source material: naive CD8+ T cells sorted from blood. The receptors were sampled from a man younger than 35 in good health. The CDR3 runs from the conserved cysteine through the conserved F or W. D genes are given only for firm matches. Clone size is shown for a subset of rows, as once, few, many or a class of expanded clone.

size | D | J | V | CDR3 | DNA
NA | NA | TRBJ1-2 | TRBV29-1 | CSVESPSYGYTF | TGCAGCGTTGAATCACCATCTTATGGCTACACCTTC
NA | NA | TRBJ1-5 | TRBV18 | CASSPGEVLGNNQPQHF | TGTGCCAGCTCACCGGGCGAGGTCTTGGGCAATAATCAGCCCCAGCATTTT
NA | TRBD2 | TRBJ2-1 | TRBV4-1 | CASSQEGLVSNEQFF | TGCGCCAGCAGCCAAGAGGGACTAGTCTCCAATGAGCAGTTCTTC
NA | NA | TRBJ2-7 | TRBV4-3 | CASSQDRGRVEQYF | TGCGCCAGCAGCCAAGATCGCGGTAGAGTCGAGCAGTACTTC
NA | TRBD1 | TRBJ1-4 | TRBV7-9 | CASSLSPDRTPETNEKLFF | TGTGCCAGCAGCTTATCGCCGGACAGGACCCCGGAGACTAATGAAAAACTGTTTTTT
NA | NA | TRBJ1-5 | TRBV27 | CASSFSPNSNQPQHF | TGTGCCAGCAGTTTCTCTCCTAATAGCAATCAGCCCCAGCATTTT
NA | TRBD2 | TRBJ2-4 | TRBV15 | CATSPRGLAGPIAKNIQYF | TGTGCCACCAGCCCCCGGGGACTAGCGGGGCCCATAGCCAAAAACATTCAGTACTTC
NA | NA | TRBJ1-2 | TRBV6-9 | CASSYRVGYGYTF | TGTGCCAGCAGTTATAGGGTGGGCTATGGCTACACCTTC
NA | NA | TRBJ1-1 | TRBV7-9 | CASSSGAGEAFF | TGTGCCAGCAGCTCCGGGGCAGGAGAAGCTTTCTTT
once | NA | TRBJ1-1 | TRBV5-4 | CASKGDLVMNTEAFF | TGTGCCAGCAAAGGGGATTTGGTTATGAACACTGAAGCTTTCTTT
once | TRBD1 | TRBJ2-2 | TRBV11-2 | CASSVLGTGSTGELFF | TGTGCCAGCAGCGTACTCGGGACAGGGAGCACCGGGGAGCTGTTTTTT
NA | NA | TRBJ2-1 | TRBV9 | CASSALLGLGNEQFF | TGTGCCAGCAGCGCCCTCCTGGGCCTGGGGAATGAGCAGTTCTTC
NA | NA | TRBJ2-7 | TRBV7-8 | CASSRDTTYEQYF | TGTGCCAGCAGCCGGGACACCACCTACGAGCAGTACTTC
NA | TRBD1 | TRBJ1-1 | TRBV5-6 | CASRLGQGYTEAFF | TGTGCCAGCAGACTAGGACAGGGCTACACTGAAGCTTTCTTT
NA | TRBD1 | TRBJ1-2 | TRBV2 | CASSEAVGQGNNYGYTF | TGTGCCAGCAGTGAAGCGGTTGGACAGGGTAATAACTATGGCTACACCTTC
NA | NA | TRBJ1-1 | TRBV5-1 | CASSSDDSEAFF | TGCGCCAGCAGCTCAGATGACAGCGAAGCTTTCTTT
NA | NA | TRBJ2-7 | TRBV10-3 | CAAAATPYEQYF | TGTGCCGCAGCAGCAACTCCCTACGAGCAGTACTTC
NA | NA | TRBJ1-4 | TRBV2 | CASSETPGGDLFF | TGTGCCAGCAGTGAAACCCCGGGCGGGGACCTGTTTTTT
few | NA | TRBJ2-4 | TRBV19 | CASNDEAHQNIQYF | TGTGCCAGTAATGATGAGGCTCATCAAAACATTCAGTACTTC
NA | TRBD1 | TRBJ2-1 | TRBV19 | CASSIGTGGGNEQFF | TGTGCCAGTAGTATAGGAACAGGGGGCGGGAATGAGCAGTTCTTC
NA | TRBD2 | TRBJ2-1 | TRBV4-3 | CASSHYGLAGEGSYNEQFF | TGCGCCAGCAGCCACTATGGACTAGCGGGAGAGGGATCCTACAATGAGCAGTTCTTC
NA | NA | TRBJ2-7 | TRBV5-1 | CASSGGPYEQYF | TGCGCCAGCAGCGGGGGCCCCTACGAGCAGTACTTC
NA | TRBD1 | TRBJ2-7 | TRBV15 | CATSSRDRGRGEQYF | TGTGCCACCAGCTCCCGGGACAGGGGGCGCGGGGAGCAGTACTTC
NA | NA | TRBJ1-2 | TRBV11-2 | CASSLGRGDGYTF | TGTGCCAGCAGCTTAGGAAGGGGAGATGGCTACACCTTC
NA | TRBD2 | TRBJ2-6 | TRBV5-6 | CASSLSGAGANVLTF | TGTGCCAGCAGCTTGAGCGGGGCTGGGGCCAACGTCCTGACTTTC
NA | NA | TRBJ1-1 | TRBV19 | CASSPRGANTEAFF | TGTGCCAGTAGTCCCAGGGGAGCGAACACTGAAGCTTTCTTT
NA | NA | TRBJ2-2 | TRBV6-5 | CASSSGLPLGGELFF | TGTGCCAGCAGTTCTGGGCTTCCGCTCGGCGGGGAGCTGTTTTTT
NA | TRBD1 | TRBJ1-6 | TRBV30 | CAWSVGDSNSPLHF | TGTGCCTGGAGTGTAGGGGACAGTAATTCACCCCTCCACTTT
few | NA | TRBJ1-5 | TRBV19 | CASRDNEPQHF | TGTGCCAGTAGGGATAACGAGCCCCAGCATTTT
once | NA | TRBJ1-5 | TRBV4-3 | CASSQDTKDYQPQHF | TGCGCCAGCAGCCAAGATACAAAGGATTATCAGCCCCAGCATTTT
NA | NA | TRBJ1-1 | TRBV5-6 | CASSLARGNTEAFF | TGTGCCAGCAGCTTGGCTCGGGGGAACACTGAAGCTTTCTTT
NA | NA | TRBJ1-5 | TRBV27 | CASSLLGDPQGQPQHF | TGTGCCAGCAGTTTATTAGGAGACCCACAGGGTCAGCCCCAGCATTTT
NA | NA | TRBJ2-3 | TRBV6-1 | CASSDPKGGRDTQYF | TGTGCCAGCAGTGACCCGAAGGGGGGGAGAGATACGCAGTATTTT
once | NA | TRBJ2-5 | TRBV21-1 | CARGDRDPQETQYF | TGTGCCAGAGGGGACAGGGACCCACAGGAGACCCAGTACTTC
NA | NA | TRBJ2-7 | TRBV18 | CASSPPPGRSSYEQYF | TGTGCCAGCTCACCACCCCCGGGACGGAGCTCCTACGAGCAGTACTTC
NA | NA | TRBJ2-7 | TRBV5-6 | CASSLQGSYEQYF | TGTGCCAGCAGCTTGCAGGGCTCCTACGAGCAGTACTTC
NA | NA | TRBJ2-7 | TRBV28 | CASSLGRGVPHEQYF | TGTGCCAGCAGTTTGGGCAGGGGGGTGCCCCACGAGCAGTACTTC
NA | TRBD1 | TRBJ2-1 | TRBV6-1 | CASEGQGQFWNEQFF | TGTGCCAGCGAGGGACAGGGGCAGTTTTGGAATGAGCAGTTCTTC
once | NA | TRBJ2-3 | TRBV6-1 | CASSEVSGYTQYF | TGTGCCAGCAGTGAAGTCTCTGGGTATACGCAGTATTTT
NA | NA | TRBJ1-4 | TRBV7-9 | CASSLMATATNEKLFF | TGTGCCAGCAGCTTAATGGCAACTGCAACTAATGAAAAACTGTTTTTT
NA | NA | TRBJ1-5 | TRBV7-9 | CASSLAGGGPEPQHF | TGTGCCAGCAGCTTGGCGGGTGGCGGGCCGGAGCCCCAGCATTTT
NA | NA | TRBJ1-1 | TRBV9 | CASSVDSRFAEAFF | TGTGCCAGCAGCGTAGACAGCCGATTCGCTGAAGCTTTCTTT
NA | NA | TRBJ2-2 | TRBV9 | CASSVGVLAGELFF | TGTGCCAGCAGCGTAGGTGTCCTAGCCGGGGAGCTGTTTTTT
NA | NA | TRBJ2-1 | TRBV15 | CATSFTEYNEQFF | TGTGCCACCAGTTTCACAGAATACAATGAGCAGTTCTTC